The T cell receptor beta chain under discussion was sequenced for a study of T cells in Graves' hyperthyroidism and ophthalmopathy. Study conclusions and caveats: Most thyroid clonotypes expanded above 0.001 appeared in blood too.

This CDR3 has 13 amino acids. Trimming stripped 5 bases from V and 7 bases from J, with 14 bases between. The investigators amplified TCR beta CDR3 regions from RNA transcripts. Using the HTBI primer set, a first-round RT-PCR was run on the TCR CDR3. TCRdb re-derived calls from the multiplex PCR reads in MiXCR, one entry per CDR3 protein. The sample lists approximately 610,000 distinct CDR3 sequences, around 15% occurring once. Notes on this clonotype: Its antigen is not identified.

J is TRBJ1-2 and V is TRBV12-3 or TRBV12-4; no reliable D call. Material for sequencing was blood. This receptor was taken from a woman in her thirties or forties with Graves' ophthalmopathy. In nucleotides, the CDR3 is TGTGCCAGCAGTCCCCGGCCGTCATCTGGCTACACCTTC. As protein: CASSPRPSSGYTF.